These 9 T cell receptor beta chains came from one sample sequenced in a study of blood T cell repertoires in COVID-19 (TCRdb year 2020). The library came from the immunoSEQ multiplex PCR assay. As stored in TCRdb, this immuneACCESS dataset retains in-frame rearrangements with V and J assigned. A fraction of the clones does not appear; measured against another copy, unresolved V genes explain less than half of the discrepancy, and the remainder lacks a known reason. The sample has 130,000 to 150,000 clones on record, roughly 90% of them singletons. Approximately 1.2% of the sample is in the top ten clones. The sequencing sample was made of PBMCs or T cells enriched from blood (not recorded which). The receptor source for this set is a woman under 40 with acute COVID-19.

This chain joins TRBV28 and TRBJ2-7; TRBD2 matches 11 bases. The CDR3 contains 15 residues. V was pared by 5 bases and J by 0 bases, with 3 bases of the junction left unmatched. Germline CDR1 and CDR2: MDHEN and SYDVKM. In DNA form, the CDR3 reads TGTGCCAGCAGTATAGCGGGAGGGACCTCCTACGAGCAGTACTTC. Translating gives CASSIAGGTSYEQYF.

This chain uses TRBV11-2 with TRBJ1-6; D might be TRBD1 (6 bases). V lost 5 bases, J lost 6 bases, and 11 bases lay in between. The CDR3 covers 14 residues. Germline loops: CDR1 SGHAT, CDR2 FQNNGV. CDR3 sequence (DNA): TGTGCCAGCAGCCCAACAGGGACTAATTCACCCCTCCACTTT. Its translation is CASSPTGTNSPLHF.

The chain links TRBV7-3 to TRBJ2-5, with TRBD2 matching 12 bases. CDR3 size: 18 residues. Germline V gene lookup returns CDR1 SGHTA and CDR2 FQGTGA. V lost 4 bases and J lost 1; bases outside the gene matches: 10. This chain's CDR3 is CASSSRLAGDFSQETQYF. The CDR3 DNA reads TGTGCCAGCAGCTCGAGACTAGCGGGAGATTTCTCCCAAGAGACCCAGTACTTC.

V gene TRBV30 combines with J gene TRBJ1-2; 7 nucleotides align to TRBD1. Germline CDR1 reads GTSNPN; CDR2 reads SVGIG (reference sequence). Unmatched junction bases numbered 7, after V lost 2 bases and J lost 7 bases. There are 13 residues in the CDR3. CDR3 protein: CAWSSGTVSGYTF. The CDR3 DNA reads TGTGCCTGGAGTTCCGGGACAGTCTCTGGCTACACCTTC.

This clone was counted a single time. V gene TRBV6-6 combines with J gene TRBJ1-2; possible D gene TRBD1, 6 bases. Trimming shortened V by 6 bases and J by 6 bases, and 14 bases separated the two germline ends. The CDR3 has 13 amino acids. CDR1 and CDR2 (germline): MNHNY, SVGAGI (reference sequence). As DNA, the CDR3 is TGTGCCAGCAGGGACAGAGGGTACCATGGCTACACCTTC. Its translation is CASRDRGYHGYTF.

The chain recombines TRBV29-1 with TRBJ1-4; 8 bases are shared with TRBD1. Looked up from germline, CDR1 is SQVTM and CDR2 is ANQGSEA. Losses at the gene ends were 7 bases for V and 8 bases for J; bases not matched to a gene: 9. The CDR3 consists of 13 residues. The CDR3 DNA sequence: TGCAGCGCGGCACAGGGGGTGGGGGAAAAACTGTTTTTT. It yields the protein CSAAQGVGEKLFF.

The genes are TRBV2 and TRBJ1-2; D unclear. The CDR3 loop spans 13 amino acids. Germline CDR1 and CDR2: SNHLY and FYNNEI. V was trimmed by 7 bases and J by 0 bases, leaving 9 bases between them. This CDR3 reads CASIVSSNYGYTF. DNA of the CDR3: TGTGCCAGCATCGTCAGTTCTAACTATGGCTACACCTTC.

The chain uses TRBV7-9 and TRBJ1-3; D is undetermined. V lost 2 bases to trimming and J lost 4 bases, with 9 bases between them. This CDR3 comprises 14 residues. Germline V gene data show CDR1 as SEHNR and CDR2 as FQNEAQ (reference sequence). The CDR3 DNA reads as TGTGCCAGCAGCTTAAGAGGGCAAGGAAACACCATATATTTT. Translated, it gives CASSLRGQGNTIYF. The whole variable domain, remainder taken from reference TRBV7-9 and TRBJ1-3, is DTGVSQNPRHKITKRGQNVTFRCDPISEHNRLYWYRQTLGQGPEFLTYFQNEAQLEKSRLLSDRFSAERPKGSFSTLEIQRTEQGDSAMYLCASSLRGQGNTIYFGEGSWLTVV.

This chain uses TRBV27 with TRBJ1-2; 7 nucleotides line up with TRBD1. After removal of 5 bases from V and 1 base from J, the junction contained 7 bases not matched to a gene. CDR1 and CDR2 from the germline V gene are MNHEY and SMNVEV (reference sequence). CDR3 length: 15 amino acids. The CDR3 reads CASSPLNRGNYGYTF. CDR3 DNA: TGTGCCAGCAGTCCCCTAAACAGGGGTAACTATGGCTACACCTTC.